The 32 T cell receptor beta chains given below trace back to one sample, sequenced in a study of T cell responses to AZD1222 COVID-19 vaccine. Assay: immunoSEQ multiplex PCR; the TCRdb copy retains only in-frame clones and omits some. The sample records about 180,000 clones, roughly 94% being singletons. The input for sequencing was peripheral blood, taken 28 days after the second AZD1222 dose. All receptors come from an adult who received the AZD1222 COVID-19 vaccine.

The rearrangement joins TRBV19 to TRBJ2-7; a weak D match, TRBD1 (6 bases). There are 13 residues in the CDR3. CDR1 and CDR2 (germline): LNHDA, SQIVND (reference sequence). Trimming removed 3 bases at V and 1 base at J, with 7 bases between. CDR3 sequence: CASSIDRSYEQYF. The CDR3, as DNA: TGTGCCAGTAGTATTGACAGGTCCTACGAGCAGTACTTC.

The CDR3 nucleotides are TGTGCCAGCTCACCACCGGGCGGGGACTATGGCTACACCTTC. Translation gives CASSPPGGDYGYTF. V and J are TRBV18 and TRBJ1-2; D is undetermined. The germline gives CDR1 KGHSH, CDR2 LQKENI. Trimming stripped 0 bases from V and 3 bases from J, with 8 bases between. This CDR3 contains 14 residues.

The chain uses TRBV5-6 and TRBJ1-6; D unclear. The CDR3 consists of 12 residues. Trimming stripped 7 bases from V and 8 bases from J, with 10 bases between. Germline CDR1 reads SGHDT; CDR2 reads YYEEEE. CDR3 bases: TGTGCCAGCGGAAAGCGCTATTCACCCCTCCACTTT. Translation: CASGKRYSPLHF.

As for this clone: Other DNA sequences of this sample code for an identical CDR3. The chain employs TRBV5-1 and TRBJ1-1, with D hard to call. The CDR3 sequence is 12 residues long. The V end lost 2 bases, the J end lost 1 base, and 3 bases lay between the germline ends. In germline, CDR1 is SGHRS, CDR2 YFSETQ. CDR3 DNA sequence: TGCGCCAGCAGCTTCGCGAACACTGAAGCTTTCTTT. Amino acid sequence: CASSFANTEAFF.

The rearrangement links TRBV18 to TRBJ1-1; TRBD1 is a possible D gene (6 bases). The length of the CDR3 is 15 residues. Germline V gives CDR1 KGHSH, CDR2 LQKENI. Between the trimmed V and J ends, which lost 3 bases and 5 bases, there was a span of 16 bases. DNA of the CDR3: TGTGCCAGCTCACCGGCCGGGGGGGCCGAGACTGAAGCTTTCTTT. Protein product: CASSPAGGAETEAFF.

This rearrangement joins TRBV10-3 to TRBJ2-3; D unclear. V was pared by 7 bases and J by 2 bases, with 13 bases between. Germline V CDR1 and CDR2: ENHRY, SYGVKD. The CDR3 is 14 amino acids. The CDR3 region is CAINSHPLTDTQYF. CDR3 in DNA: TGTGCCATCAATTCCCACCCTCTCACAGATACGCAGTATTTT.

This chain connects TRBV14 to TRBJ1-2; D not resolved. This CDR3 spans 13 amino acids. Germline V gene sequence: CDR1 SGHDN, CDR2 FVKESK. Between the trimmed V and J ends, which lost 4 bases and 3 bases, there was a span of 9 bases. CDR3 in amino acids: CASSPILDYGYTF. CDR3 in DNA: TGTGCCAGCAGCCCCATATTGGACTATGGCTACACCTTC.

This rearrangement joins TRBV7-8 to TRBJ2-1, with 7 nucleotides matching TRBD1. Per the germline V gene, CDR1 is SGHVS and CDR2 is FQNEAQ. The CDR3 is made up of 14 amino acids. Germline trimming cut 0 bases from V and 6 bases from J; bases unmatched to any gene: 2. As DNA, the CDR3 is TGTGCCAGCAGCTTAGCACAGGGGTCCAATGAGCAGTTCTTC. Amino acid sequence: CASSLAQGSNEQFF.

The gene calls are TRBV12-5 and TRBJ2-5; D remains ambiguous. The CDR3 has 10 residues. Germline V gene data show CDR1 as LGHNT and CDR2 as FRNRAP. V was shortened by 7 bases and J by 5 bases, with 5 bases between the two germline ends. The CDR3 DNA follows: TGTGCTAGTGCCGCGGAGACCCAGTACTTC. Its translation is CASAAETQYF.

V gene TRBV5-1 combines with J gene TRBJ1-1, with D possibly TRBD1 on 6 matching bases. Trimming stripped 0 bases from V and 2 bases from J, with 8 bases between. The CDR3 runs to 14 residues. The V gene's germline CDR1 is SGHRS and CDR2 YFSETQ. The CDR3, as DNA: TGCGCCAGCAGCTTGGAACAGGGAAACACTGAAGCTTTCTTT. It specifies CASSLEQGNTEAFF.

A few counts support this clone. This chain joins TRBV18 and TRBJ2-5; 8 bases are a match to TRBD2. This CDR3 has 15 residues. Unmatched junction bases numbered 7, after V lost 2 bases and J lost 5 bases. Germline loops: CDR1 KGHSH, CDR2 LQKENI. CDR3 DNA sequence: TGTGCCAGCTCACCAAAACGGGAGGGCAGGGAGACCCAGTACTTC. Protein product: CASSPKREGRETQYF.

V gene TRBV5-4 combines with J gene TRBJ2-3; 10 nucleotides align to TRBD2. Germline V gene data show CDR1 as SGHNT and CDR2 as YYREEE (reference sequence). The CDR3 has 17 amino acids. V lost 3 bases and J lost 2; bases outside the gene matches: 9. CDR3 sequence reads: CASSSPALAGVTDTQYF. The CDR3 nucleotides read TGTGCCAGCAGCTCGCCTGCCCTAGCGGGAGTCACAGATACGCAGTATTTT.

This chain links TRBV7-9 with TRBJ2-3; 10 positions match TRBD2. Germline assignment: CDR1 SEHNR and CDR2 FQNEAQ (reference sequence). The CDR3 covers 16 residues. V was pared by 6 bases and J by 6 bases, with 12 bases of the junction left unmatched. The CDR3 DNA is TGTGCCAGCAGTGCTTTAGCGGGAGGAACCGCGGATACGCAGTATTTT. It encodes CASSALAGGTADTQYF.

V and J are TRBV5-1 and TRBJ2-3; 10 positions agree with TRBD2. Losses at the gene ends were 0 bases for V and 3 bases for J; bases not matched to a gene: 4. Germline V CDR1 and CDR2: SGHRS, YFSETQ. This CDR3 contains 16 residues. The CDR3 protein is CASSLVASGGTDTQYF. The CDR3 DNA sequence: TGCGCCAGCAGCTTGGTAGCTAGCGGGGGAACAGATACGCAGTATTTT.

The CDR3 nucleotides are TGTGCCAGCAGCTCCAGGGGGCTCAATCAGCCCCAGCATTTT. This gives the protein CASSSRGLNQPQHF. The V call is TRBV5-6, the J call TRBJ1-5; 8 bases match TRBD1. Germline assignment: CDR1 SGHDT and CDR2 YYEEEE. V lost 3 bases to trimming and J lost 3 bases; unmatched junction nucleotides: 2. The CDR3 length is 14 residues.

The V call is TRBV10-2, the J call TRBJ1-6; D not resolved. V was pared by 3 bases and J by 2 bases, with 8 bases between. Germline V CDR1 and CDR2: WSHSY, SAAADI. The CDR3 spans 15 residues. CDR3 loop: CASSESQTYNSPLHF. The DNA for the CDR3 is TGCGCCAGCAGTGAATCGCAGACCTATAATTCACCCCTCCACTTT.

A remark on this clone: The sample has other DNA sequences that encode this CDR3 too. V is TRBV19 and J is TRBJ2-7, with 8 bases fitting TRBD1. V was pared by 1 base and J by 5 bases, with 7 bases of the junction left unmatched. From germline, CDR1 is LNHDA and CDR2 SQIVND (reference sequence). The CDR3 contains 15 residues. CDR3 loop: CASSIVRTGNHEQYF. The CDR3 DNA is TGTGCCAGTAGTATAGTTAGGACAGGGAACCACGAGCAGTACTTC.

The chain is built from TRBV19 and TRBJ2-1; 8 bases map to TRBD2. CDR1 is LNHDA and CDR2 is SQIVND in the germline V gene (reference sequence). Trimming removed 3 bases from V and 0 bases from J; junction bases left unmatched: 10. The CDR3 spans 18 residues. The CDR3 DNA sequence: TGTGCCAGTAGTATGGGGCTAGGGGGACTAGGCTCCTACAATGAGCAGTTCTTC. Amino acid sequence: CASSMGLGGLGSYNEQFF.

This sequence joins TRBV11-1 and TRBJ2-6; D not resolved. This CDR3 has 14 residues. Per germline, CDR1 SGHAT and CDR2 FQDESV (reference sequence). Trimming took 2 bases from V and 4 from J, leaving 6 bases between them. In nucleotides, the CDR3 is TGTGCCAGCAGCTTATCTCCCGGGGCCAACGTCCTGACTTTC. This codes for CASSLSPGANVLTF. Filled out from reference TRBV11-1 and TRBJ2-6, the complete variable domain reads EAEVAQSPRYKITEKSQAVAFWCDPISGHATLYWYRQILGQGPELLVQFQDESVVDDSQLPKDRFSAERLKGVDSTLKIQPAELGDSAMYLCASSLSPGANVLTFGAGSRLTVL.

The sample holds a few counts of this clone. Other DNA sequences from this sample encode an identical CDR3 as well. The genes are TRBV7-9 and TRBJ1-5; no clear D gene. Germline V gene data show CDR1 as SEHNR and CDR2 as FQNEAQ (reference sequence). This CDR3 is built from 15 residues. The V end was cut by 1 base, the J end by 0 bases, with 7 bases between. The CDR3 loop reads CASSLGGYSNQPQHF. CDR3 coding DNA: TGTGCCAGCAGCTTAGGAGGGTATAGCAATCAGCCCCAGCATTTT.

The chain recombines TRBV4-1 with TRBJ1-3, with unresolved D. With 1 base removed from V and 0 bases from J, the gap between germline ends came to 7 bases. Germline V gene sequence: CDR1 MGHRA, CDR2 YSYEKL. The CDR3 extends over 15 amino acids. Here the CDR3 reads CASSQVSGSGNTIYF. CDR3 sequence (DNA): TGCGCCAGCAGCCAAGTGTCGGGCTCTGGAAACACCATATATTTT.

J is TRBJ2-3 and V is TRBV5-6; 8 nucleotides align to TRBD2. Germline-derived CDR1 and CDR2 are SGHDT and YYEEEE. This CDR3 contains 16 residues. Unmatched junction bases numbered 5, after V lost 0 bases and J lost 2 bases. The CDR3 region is CASSLALAGNTDTQYF. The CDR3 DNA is TGTGCCAGCAGCTTGGCCCTAGCGGGTAACACAGATACGCAGTATTTT.

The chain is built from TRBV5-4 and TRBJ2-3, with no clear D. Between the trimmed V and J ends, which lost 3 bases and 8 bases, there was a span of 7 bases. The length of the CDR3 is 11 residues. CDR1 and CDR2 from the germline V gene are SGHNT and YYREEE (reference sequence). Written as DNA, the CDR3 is TGTGCCAGCAGCTCAGAGGTTACGCAGTATTTT. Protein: CASSSEVTQYF.

CDR3 residues: CASSPPRRAKETQYF. The CDR3 nucleotides are TGCGCCAGCAGCCCCCCCCGGAGAGCAAAAGAGACCCAGTACTTC. The chain is built from TRBV4-3 and TRBJ2-5; D is undetermined. The CDR3 runs 15 residues. Germline values: CDR1 LGHNA, CDR2 YSLEER. V was trimmed by 4 bases and J by 3 bases, leaving 15 bases between them.

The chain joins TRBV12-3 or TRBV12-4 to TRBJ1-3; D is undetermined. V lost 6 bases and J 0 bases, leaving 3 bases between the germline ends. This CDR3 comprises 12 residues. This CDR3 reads CASSGSGNTIYF. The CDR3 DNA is TGTGCCAGCAGCGGCTCTGGAAACACCATATATTTT.

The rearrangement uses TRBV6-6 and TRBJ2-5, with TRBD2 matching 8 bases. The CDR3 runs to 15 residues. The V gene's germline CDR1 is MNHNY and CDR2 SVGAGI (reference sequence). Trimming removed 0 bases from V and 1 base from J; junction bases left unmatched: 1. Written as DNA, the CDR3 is TGTGCCAGCAGTTACTCGGCGGGGGGCCAAGAGACCCAGTACTTC. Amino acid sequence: CASSYSAGGQETQYF.

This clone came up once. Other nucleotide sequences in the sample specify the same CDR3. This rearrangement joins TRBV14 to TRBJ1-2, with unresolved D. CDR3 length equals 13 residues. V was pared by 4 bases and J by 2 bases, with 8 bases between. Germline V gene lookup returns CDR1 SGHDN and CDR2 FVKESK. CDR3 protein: CASSLTLNYGYTF. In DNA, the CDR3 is TGTGCCAGCAGCCTCACGCTAAACTATGGCTACACCTTC.

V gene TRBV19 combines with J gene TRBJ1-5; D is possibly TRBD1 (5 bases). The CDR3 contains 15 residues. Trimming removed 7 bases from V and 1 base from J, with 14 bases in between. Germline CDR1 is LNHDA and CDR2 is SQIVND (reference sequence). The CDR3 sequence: CASTSTEISNQPQHF. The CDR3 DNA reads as TGTGCCAGTACCTCGACAGAGATAAGCAATCAGCCCCAGCATTTT.

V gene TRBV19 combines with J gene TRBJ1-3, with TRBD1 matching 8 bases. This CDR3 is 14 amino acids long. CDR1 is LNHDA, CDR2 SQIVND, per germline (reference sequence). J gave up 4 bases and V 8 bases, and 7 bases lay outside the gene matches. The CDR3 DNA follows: TGTGCCAGTCTGGGCAGGGGGCCCGGAAACACCATATATTTT. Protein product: CASLGRGPGNTIYF.

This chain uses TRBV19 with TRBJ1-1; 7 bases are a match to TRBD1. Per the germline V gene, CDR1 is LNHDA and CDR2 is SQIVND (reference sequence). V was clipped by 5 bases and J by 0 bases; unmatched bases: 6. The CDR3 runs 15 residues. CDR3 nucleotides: TGTGCCAGTAGTGACCCGGGACAGTTGAACACTGAAGCTTTCTTT. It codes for CASSDPGQLNTEAFF.

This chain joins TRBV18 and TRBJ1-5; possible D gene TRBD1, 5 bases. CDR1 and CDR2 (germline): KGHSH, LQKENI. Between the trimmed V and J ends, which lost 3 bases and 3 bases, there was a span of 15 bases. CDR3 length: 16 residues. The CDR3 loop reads CASSPLDRGANQPQHF. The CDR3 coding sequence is TGTGCCAGCTCACCCCTTGACAGAGGAGCCAATCAGCCCCAGCATTTT.

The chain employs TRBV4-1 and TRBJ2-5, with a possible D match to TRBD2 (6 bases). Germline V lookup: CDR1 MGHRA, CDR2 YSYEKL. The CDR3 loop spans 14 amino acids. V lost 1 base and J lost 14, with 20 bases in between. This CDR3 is CASSQVKEGPSTYF. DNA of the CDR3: TGCGCCAGCAGCCAAGTTAAGGAGGGCCCCTCAACCTACTTC.